This T cell receptor beta chain was recovered during a study of T cell responses to AZD1222 COVID-19 vaccine. General study points: There were mostly white British donors and more females than males, and clonal diversity was possibly underestimated. Baseline serostatus was positive in only a handful of AZD1222 recipients. At 160-218 and 743-854, vaccine-associated CD4 TCRs were dominant, and they spanned spike.

The analysis combined second doses at about 4 or about 12 weeks. Using immunoSEQ multiplex PCR, the repertoire was profiled, and TCRdb retains in-frame clones only, with some absent. This sample has 95,000 to 100,000 clones; approximately 84% occur once, and the top ten carry approximately 15%. Comments on this clone: Its specificity is unknown.

In germline, CDR1 is MNHEY, CDR2 SVGAGI. The V end lost 6 bases, the J end lost 0 bases, and 3 bases lay between the germline ends. The CDR3 totals 12 residues. Here the sequenced sample was peripheral blood, taken 28 days after the second AZD1222 dose. This chain uses TRBV6-5 with TRBJ1-3; no firm D call. This receptor was identified in an adult who received the AZD1222 COVID-19 vaccine. Here the CDR3 DNA reads TGTGCCAGCAGGATCTCTGGAAACACCATATATTTT. Translated, it gives CASRISGNTIYF.